Below are 28 T cell receptor beta chains sequenced from a single sample in a study of blood T cell repertoires in COVID-19. TCRdb's copy holds only in-frame clones and misses some; the assay was immunoSEQ multiplex PCR. The table includes approximately 450,000 clones, about 90% detected once. The specimen was PBMCs or T cells enriched from blood (not recorded which). Every receptor here comes from a woman aged 18-29 years with acute COVID-19.

V and J are TRBV11-1 and TRBJ1-1; maybe TRBD1 (5 bases). Germline V gives CDR1 SGHAT, CDR2 FQDESV (reference sequence). The CDR3 is made up of 14 amino acids. V lost 5 bases and J 4 bases, leaving 14 bases between the germline ends. The CDR3 here is CASSAPGLATEAFF. The CDR3 DNA follows: TGTGCCAGCAGCGCACCAGGGCTCGCCACTGAAGCTTTCTTT.

CDR3 in amino acids: CASSGDSNNEKLFF. Written as DNA, the CDR3 is TGCGCCAGCAGTGGGGACAGCAATAATGAAAAACTGTTTTTT. V and J are TRBV10-1 and TRBJ1-4; TRBD1 matches 7 bases. From germline, CDR1 is WNHNN and CDR2 SYGVQD (reference sequence). J was trimmed by 4 bases and V by 4 bases; bases with no gene match: 3. The CDR3 runs 14 residues.

The V and J genes are TRBV30 and TRBJ1-5; D is unresolved. CDR3 size: 13 residues. Germline V gene data show CDR1 as GTSNPN and CDR2 as SVGIG (reference sequence). Trimming stripped 8 bases from V and 5 bases from J, with 16 bases between. The CDR3 sequence is CALGAGWDQPQHF. DNA for the CDR3: TGTGCCCTAGGTGCGGGTTGGGATCAGCCCCAGCATTTT.

This rearrangement joins TRBV4-1 to TRBJ1-2; TRBD1 aligns across 7 bases. Germline loops: CDR1 MGHRA, CDR2 YSYEKL. Germline trimming cut 0 bases from V and 4 bases from J; bases unmatched to any gene: 5. CDR3 length: 15 amino acids. As DNA, the CDR3 is TGCGCCAGCAGCCAAGATTTCAGGGGGTCCTATGGCTACACCTTC. It yields the protein CASSQDFRGSYGYTF.

The rearrangement joins TRBV2 to TRBJ1-4; D remains ambiguous. The CDR3 is 14 residues long. Germline loops: CDR1 SNHLY, CDR2 FYNNEI. V shed 5 bases and J shed 2 bases, with 9 bases lying between them. The CDR3 sequence: CASSFQVTNEKLFF. For the CDR3, the DNA is TGTGCCAGCAGTTTCCAGGTGACTAATGAAAAACTGTTTTTT.

This sequence joins TRBV11-2 and TRBJ1-1, with D unclear. The ends were cut back, 1 base at V and 5 bases at J, with 8 bases in the middle. This CDR3 has 13 amino acids. Per the germline V gene, CDR1 is SGHAT and CDR2 is FQNNGV. The CDR3 loop reads CASSLVPETEAFF. The CDR3 region has the DNA TGTGCCAGCAGCTTAGTCCCGGAGACTGAAGCTTTCTTT.

The chain uses TRBV30 and TRBJ2-1; D is unresolved. Germline V CDR1 and CDR2: GTSNPN, SVGIG (reference sequence). CDR3 length: 14 residues. The V end lost 3 bases, the J end lost 0 bases, and 9 bases lay between the germline ends. The CDR3 protein is CAWRGRSSYNEQFF. CDR3 nucleotides: TGTGCCTGGAGGGGCCGGTCCTCCTACAATGAGCAGTTCTTC.

The CDR3 coding sequence is TGCGCCAGCAGCCAATGGGACCGAGACAGGGATGGCTACACCTTC. Translated, it gives CASSQWDRDRDGYTF. The J gene is TRBJ1-2, the V gene TRBV4-1, with 7 bases identical to TRBD1. The CDR3 covers 15 residues. Germline V gene lookup returns CDR1 MGHRA and CDR2 YSYEKL. V lost 2 bases, J lost 6 bases, and 9 bases stayed unmatched.

This chain connects TRBV11-3 to TRBJ2-7, with 11 bases that match TRBD1. V was pared by 4 bases and J by 6 bases, with 2 bases of the junction left unmatched. This CDR3 has 13 residues. Germline CDR1 reads SGHNT; CDR2 reads YENEEA. CDR3 in amino acids: CASSWTGGAEQYF. The CDR3 nucleotides read TGTGCCAGCAGCTGGACAGGGGGCGCCGAGCAGTACTTC. The whole variable domain, filled in from reference TRBV11-3 and TRBJ2-7, reads EAGVVQSPRYKIIEKKQPVAFWCNPISGHNTLYWYLQNLGQGPELLIRYENEEAVDDSQLPKDRFSAERLKGVDSTLKIQPAELGDSAVYLCASSWTGGAEQYFGPGTRLTVT.

This rearrangement joins TRBV5-1 to TRBJ2-5; TRBD2 agrees at 7 bases. This CDR3 region has 13 residues. The J segment lost 0 bases and the V segment lost 5 bases, leaving 1 base of the junction unmatched. Looked up from germline, CDR1 is SGHRS and CDR2 is YFSETQ. The CDR3 sequence: CASRLAHQETQYF. The CDR3 DNA sequence: TGCGCCAGCAGACTAGCGCACCAAGAGACCCAGTACTTC. The complete variable domain, with remaining parts taken from reference TRBV5-1 and TRBJ2-5, reads KAGVTQTPRYLIKTRGQQVTLSCSPISGHRSVSWYQQTPGQGLQFLFEYFSETQRNKGNFPGRFSGRQFSNSRSEMNVSTLELGDSALYLCASRLAHQETQYFGPGTRLLVL.

This chain links TRBV3-1 (or the pseudogene TRBV3-2) with TRBJ1-5; 8 bases agree with TRBD1. V lost 3 bases and J lost 6; bases outside the gene matches: 4. The CDR3 extends over 14 amino acids. The germline gives CDR1 LGHDT, CDR2 YNNKEL (reference sequence). CDR3 in amino acids: CASSQTDRVQPQHF. The CDR3 nucleotides are TGTGCCAGCAGCCAGACGGACAGGGTTCAGCCCCAGCATTTT.

This rearrangement joins TRBV6-5 to TRBJ2-5; 8 positions match TRBD2. The germline CDR1 and CDR2 sequences are MNHEY and SVGAGI. Trimming at V came to 5 bases and at J to 4 bases, leaving 9 bases not matched to a gene. The CDR3 is 15 residues long. CDR3 nucleotides: TGTGCCAGCAGTCTACTAGCGGCCGGCGGAGAGACCCAGTACTTC. Its protein is CASSLLAAGGETQYF.

This chain uses TRBV5-4 with TRBJ1-2; D might be TRBD1 (5 bases). The V and J ends lost 5 bases and 3 bases respectively, with 11 bases between them. Per germline, CDR1 SGHNT and CDR2 YYREEE (reference sequence). The CDR3 is 13 residues long. The DNA of the CDR3 is TGTGCCAGCAGACCTGACAGCTACTATGGCTACACCTTC. Amino acid sequence: CASRPDSYYGYTF. The full variable domain, rest sourced from reference TRBV5-4 and TRBJ1-2, is ETGVTQSPTHLIKTRGQQVTLRCSSQSGHNTVSWYQQALGQGPQFIFQYYREEENGRGNFPPRFSGLQFPNYSSELNVNALELDDSALYLCASRPDSYYGYTFGSGTRLTVV.

The rearrangement links TRBV5-8 to TRBJ1-5; D may be TRBD1 (6 bases). V was cut by 4 bases and J by 9 bases, with 14 bases left in between. Germline CDR1 is SGHTS and CDR2 is YDEGEE. The CDR3 sequence is 13 residues long. The CDR3 DNA sequence: TGTGCCAGCAGCGGATTAAAAGGGGGGCCCCAGCATTTT. As protein: CASSGLKGGPQHF.

The V call is TRBV5-4, the J call TRBJ1-2; D possibly corresponds to TRBD1 (6 bases). The CDR3 runs to 14 residues. Germline CDR1 reads SGHNT; CDR2 reads YYREEE (reference sequence). Trimming stripped 2 bases from V and 3 bases from J, with 11 bases between. CDR3 in amino acids: CASSFDRWDYGYTF. The CDR3 DNA follows: TGTGCCAGCAGCTTCGACAGGTGGGACTATGGCTACACCTTC.

This chain connects TRBV4-1 to TRBJ1-2; TRBD1 matches 8 bases. V lost 1 base, J lost 1 base, and 2 bases stayed unmatched. CDR1 is MGHRA, CDR2 YSYEKL, per germline. The CDR3 has 15 residues. CDR3 in DNA: TGCGCCAGCAGCCAAGCAGGGGGCCGTAACTATGGCTACACCTTC. Amino acids: CASSQAGGRNYGYTF.

The rearrangement links TRBV12-3 or TRBV12-4 to TRBJ2-2; D remains ambiguous. The CDR3 is 10 residues long. V lost 10 bases and J 6 bases, leaving 6 bases between the germline ends. The CDR3 region has the DNA TGTGCCACCTCCCCCGGGGAGCTGTTTTTT. Protein sequence: CATSPGELFF.

V gene TRBV18 combines with J gene TRBJ2-7; 7 nucleotides align to TRBD1. V gave up 4 bases and J gave up 5 bases; unmatched junction bases: 8. The CDR3 is 14 residues long. The V gene's germline CDR1 is KGHSH and CDR2 LQKENI. CDR3 region: CASSLTGRSDEQYF. For the CDR3, the DNA is TGTGCCAGCTCACTGACAGGGCGTTCCGACGAGCAGTACTTC.

V usage is TRBV10-3 and J usage is TRBJ2-2; TRBD2 agrees at 8 bases. CDR3 length: 15 amino acids. Losses at the gene ends were 4 bases for V and 4 bases for J; bases not matched to a gene: 5. CDR1 and CDR2 from the germline V gene are ENHRY and SYGVKD. In DNA, the CDR3 is TGTGCCATCAGTGCGGGGACTAGTTTCACCGGGGAGCTGTTTTTT. Its protein is CAISAGTSFTGELFF.

V is TRBV2 and J is TRBJ1-2; the D is unclear. Looked up from germline, CDR1 is SNHLY and CDR2 is FYNNEI. This CDR3 region has 11 residues. Trimming took off 8 bases at V and 8 bases at J, with 12 bases between the two ends. For the CDR3, the DNA is TGTGCCAGCCCTACTTTTATCGGCTACACCTTC. Its protein product is CASPTFIGYTF.

The rearrangement joins TRBV5-5 to TRBJ2-1, with 7 bases aligning to TRBD2. This CDR3 is 17 amino acids long. CDR1 and CDR2 (germline): SGHKS, YYEKEE (reference sequence). J was trimmed by 0 bases and V by 0 bases; bases with no gene match: 6. The chain's CDR3 is CASSLGAGPDSYNEQFF. CDR3 nucleotide sequence: TGTGCCAGCAGCTTGGGAGCGGGACCCGACTCCTACAATGAGCAGTTCTTC.

The chain employs TRBV7-2 and TRBJ2-1; unclear D gene. Germline CDR1 reads SGHTA; CDR2 reads FQGNSA. CDR3 length equals 12 residues. V lost 3 bases and J 10 bases, leaving 10 bases between the germline ends. CDR3 coding DNA: TGTGCCAGCAGCTTCTCGAGACTCGAGCAGTTCTTC. Residues: CASSFSRLEQFF. Variable domain in full (rest from reference TRBV7-2 and TRBJ2-1): GAGVSQSPSNKVTEKGKDVELRCDPISGHTALYWYRQSLGQGLEFLIYFQGNSAPDKSGLPSDRFSAERTGGSVSTLTIQRTQQEDSAVYLCASSFSRLEQFFGPGTRLTVL.

The V gene is TRBV6-5, the J gene TRBJ1-2; D not certain. The CDR3 runs 15 residues. The V end lost 0 bases, the J end lost 1 base, and 9 bases lay between the germline ends. Germline values: CDR1 MNHEY, CDR2 SVGAGI. The CDR3 spells CASSYSLGSNYGYTF. The CDR3 bases are TGTGCCAGCAGTTACTCCCTCGGGAGTAACTATGGCTACACCTTC.

The genes are TRBV11-2 and TRBJ1-4; D not resolved. Per the germline V gene, CDR1 is SGHAT and CDR2 is FQNNGV. V was trimmed by 3 bases and J by 8 bases, leaving 13 bases between them. This CDR3 is built from 14 residues. In DNA form, the CDR3 reads TGTGCCAGCAGCTTTAGCGCGGGGAGAGAAAAACTGTTTTTT. It is translated as CASSFSAGREKLFF.

This clone was seen a few times. The CDR3, as DNA: TGTGCCAGCAGTTTGAGGAGGGGTTTACTAGCGGGGGGAAATACGCAGTATTTT. Translation gives CASSLRRGLLAGGNTQYF. This chain links TRBV27 with TRBJ2-3, with 12 bases lining up with TRBD2. The CDR3 covers 18 residues. V shed 3 bases and J 7 bases; nucleotides not matched to a gene: 14. Germline V gene sequence: CDR1 MNHEY, CDR2 SMNVEV (reference sequence).

This clone was observed a single time. V and J are TRBV5-1 and TRBJ1-1; 8 bases align to TRBD1. Germline assignment: CDR1 SGHRS and CDR2 YFSETQ. J lost 4 bases, V lost 0 bases, and 5 bases had no gene match. There are 15 residues in the CDR3. The CDR3 reads CASSLDQGAGTEAFF. CDR3 nucleotides: TGCGCCAGCAGCTTGGATCAGGGGGCTGGCACTGAAGCTTTCTTT.

This clone turned up a few times. This sequence joins TRBV10-1 and TRBJ1-1; no clear D gene. This CDR3 spans 13 amino acids. Trimming left V 4 bases short and J 3 bases short, with 9 bases between. The germline V gene has CDR1 WNHNN and CDR2 SYGVQD (reference sequence). CDR3 loop: CASSAQRDTEAFF. The CDR3 coding sequence is TGCGCCAGCAGTGCCCAGCGAGACACTGAAGCTTTCTTT.

The V and J genes are TRBV11-2 and TRBJ2-1; D might be TRBD2 (5 bases). CDR3 length: 12 residues. Germline V CDR1 and CDR2: SGHAT, FQNNGV. Trimming removed 0 bases at V and 9 bases at J, with 6 bases between. Here the CDR3 reads CASSLDRGEQFF. DNA of the CDR3: TGTGCCAGCAGCTTAGATCGGGGTGAGCAGTTCTTC.